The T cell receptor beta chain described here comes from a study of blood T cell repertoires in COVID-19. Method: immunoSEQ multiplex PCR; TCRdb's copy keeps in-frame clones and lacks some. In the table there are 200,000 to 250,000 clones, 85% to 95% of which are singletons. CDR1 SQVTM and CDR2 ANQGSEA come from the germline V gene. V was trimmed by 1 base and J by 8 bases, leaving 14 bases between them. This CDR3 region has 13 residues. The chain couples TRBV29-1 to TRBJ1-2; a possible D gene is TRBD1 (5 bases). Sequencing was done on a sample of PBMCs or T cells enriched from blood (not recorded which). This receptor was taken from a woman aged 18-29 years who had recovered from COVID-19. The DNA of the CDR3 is TGCAGCGTTGAAGTGGGCAGGGCTGCGGGCTACACCTTC. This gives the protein CSVEVGRAAGYTF.